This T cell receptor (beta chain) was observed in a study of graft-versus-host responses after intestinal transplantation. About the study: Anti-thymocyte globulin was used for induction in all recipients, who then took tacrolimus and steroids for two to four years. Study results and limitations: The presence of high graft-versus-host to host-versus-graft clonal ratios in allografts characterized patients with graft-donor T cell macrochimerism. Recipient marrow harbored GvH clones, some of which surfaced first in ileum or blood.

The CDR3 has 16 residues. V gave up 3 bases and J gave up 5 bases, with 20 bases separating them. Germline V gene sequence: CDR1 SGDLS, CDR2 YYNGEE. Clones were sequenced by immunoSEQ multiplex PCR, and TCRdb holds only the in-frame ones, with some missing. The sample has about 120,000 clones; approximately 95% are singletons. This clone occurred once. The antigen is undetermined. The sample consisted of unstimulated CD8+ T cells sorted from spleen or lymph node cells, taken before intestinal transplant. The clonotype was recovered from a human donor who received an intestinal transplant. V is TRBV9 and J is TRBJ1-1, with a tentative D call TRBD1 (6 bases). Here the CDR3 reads CASSDPQKGEQTEAFF. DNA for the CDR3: TGTGCCAGCAGCGACCCCCAAAAGGGGGAACAGACTGAAGCTTTCTTT.